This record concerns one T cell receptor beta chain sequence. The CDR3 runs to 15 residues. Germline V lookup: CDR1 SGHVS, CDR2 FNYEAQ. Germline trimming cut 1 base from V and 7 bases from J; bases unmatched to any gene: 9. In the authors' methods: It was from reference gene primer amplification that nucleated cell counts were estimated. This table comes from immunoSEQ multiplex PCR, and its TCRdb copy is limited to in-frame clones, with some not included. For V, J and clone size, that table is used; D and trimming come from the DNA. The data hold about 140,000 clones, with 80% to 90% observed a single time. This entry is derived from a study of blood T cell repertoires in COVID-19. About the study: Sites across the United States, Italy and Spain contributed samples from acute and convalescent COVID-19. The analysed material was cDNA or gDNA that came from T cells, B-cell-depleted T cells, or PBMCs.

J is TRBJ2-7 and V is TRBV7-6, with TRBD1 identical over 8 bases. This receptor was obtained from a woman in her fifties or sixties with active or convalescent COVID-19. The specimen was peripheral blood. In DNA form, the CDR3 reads TGTGCCAGCAGCTTAGGTGGGCAGGGGGCGGGGGAGCAGTACTTC. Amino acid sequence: CASSLGGQGAGEQYF. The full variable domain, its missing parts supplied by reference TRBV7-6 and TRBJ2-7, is GAGVSQSPRYKVTKRGQDVALRCDPISGHVSLYWYRQALGQGPEFLTYFNYEAQQDKSGLPNDRFSAERPEGSISTLTIQRTEQRDSAMYRCASSLGGQGAGEQYFGPGTRLTVT.